What follows are 23 T cell receptor beta chains derived from one specimen sequenced in a study of cytomegalovirus exposure and HLA in healthy donors (dated by TCRdb to about 2017). Libraries were made using the immunoSEQ multiplex PCR assay. The multiplex PCR relied on a mix of 60 forward primers for TCR Vbeta segments and 13 reverse primers for TCR Jbeta segments. TCRdb's version of the immuneACCESS table is confined to in-frame rearrangements and falls short of the full clone set. An unresolved V gene accounts for under half of the shortfall where checked; the remainder is of unknown origin. Counted in this sample were around 78,000 clones; 65% to 85% of them appeared once. The ten biggest clones cover around 2.4% of the sample. The sequenced material came from PBMCs. These receptors all come from a woman between 50 and 59 years old in good health and CMV-seronegative.

This chain joins TRBV28 and TRBJ2-3; D is unclear. There are 15 residues in the CDR3. Trimming took 1 base from V and 4 from J, leaving 12 bases between them. Germline V gene lookup returns CDR1 MDHEN and CDR2 SYDVKM. The CDR3: CASSLLGLRSDTQYF. The CDR3 bases are TGTGCCAGCAGTTTATTGGGTTTGCGGTCAGATACGCAGTATTTT.

The V gene is TRBV29-1, the J gene TRBJ2-5, with TRBD2 matching 14 bases. The CDR3 totals 14 residues. V trimming: 6 bases; J trimming: 5 bases; junction bases outside the gene matches: 5. The germline CDR1 and CDR2 sequences are SQVTM and ANQGSEA. The CDR3 loop is CSVERTSGGETQYF. The CDR3 DNA follows: TGCAGCGTCGAGCGGACTAGCGGGGGGGAGACCCAGTACTTC.

The chain joins TRBV28 to TRBJ1-1; tentatively, D is TRBD1 (6 bases). Trimming took 8 bases from V and 5 from J, leaving 15 bases between them. Germline V gene data show CDR1 as MDHEN and CDR2 as SYDVKM. The CDR3 has 13 amino acids. The CDR3 reads CASSGQRGTEAFF. The CDR3 bases are TGTGCCAGCTCTGGACAGCGGGGAACTGAAGCTTTCTTT.

This chain joins TRBV7-2 and TRBJ2-1; D gene uncertain. Germline-derived CDR1 and CDR2 are SGHTA and FQGNSA. Trimming shortened V by 1 base and J by 3 bases, and 4 bases separated the two germline ends. This CDR3 contains 13 residues. This CDR3 reads CASSLGYYNEQFF. In DNA, the CDR3 is TGTGCCAGCAGCTTAGGCTACTACAATGAGCAGTTCTTC.

The V gene is TRBV15, the J gene TRBJ1-1; 7 bases match TRBD1. Germline CDR1 LNHNV, CDR2 YYDKDF (reference sequence). The V segment lost 0 bases and the J segment 10 bases; nucleotides outside the gene matches: 14. The CDR3 runs 16 residues. The CDR3 coding sequence is TGTGCCACCAGCAGAGACTTTGGGACAGCCCAAACGGGAGCTTTCTTT. As protein: CATSRDFGTAQTGAFF.

The rearrangement joins TRBV9 to TRBJ2-4, with a tentative D call TRBD2 (5 bases). Trimming removed 0 bases from V and 7 bases from J, with 8 bases in between. Germline V lookup: CDR1 SGDLS, CDR2 YYNGEE. The CDR3 has 13 residues. The CDR3 protein is CASSVEGGNIQYF. The CDR3 DNA reads as TGTGCCAGCAGCGTAGAGGGCGGGAACATTCAGTACTTC.

About this clone: One end of the junction fails to match germline, which may point to a read error. The chain couples TRBV25-1 to TRBJ2-1, with a weak D call TRBD2 (5 bases). The germline gives CDR1 MGHDK, CDR2 SYGVNS. The CDR3 sequence is 11 residues long. The chain's CDR3 is CASRSGRDQIF. The CDR3 DNA is TGTGCCAGCAGAAGCGGAAGGGATCAGATCTTC.

The chain joins TRBV5-1 to TRBJ1-2; perhaps TRBD1 as D (6 bases). CDR3 length: 14 amino acids. V shed 4 bases and J shed 3 bases, with 13 bases lying between them. Germline-derived CDR1 and CDR2 are SGHRS and YFSETQ. The CDR3 protein is CASSNDRPYYGYTF. The CDR3 bases are TGCGCCAGCAGCAATGACAGGCCCTACTATGGCTACACCTTC.

V and J are TRBV27 and TRBJ2-1; 7 nucleotides agree with TRBD2. Germline loops: CDR1 MNHEY, CDR2 SMNVEV (reference sequence). The CDR3 sequence is 18 residues long. V gave up 3 bases and J gave up 5 bases; unmatched junction bases: 16. CDR3 sequence (DNA): TGTGCCAGCAGTTTGAGGGCTAGCGGAGTCAGGCTTAACAATGAGCAGTTCTTC. Protein sequence: CASSLRASGVRLNNEQFF.

This clone was seen a few times. This chain links TRBV27 with TRBJ2-5; 7 nucleotides line up with TRBD2. The CDR3 loop spans 16 amino acids. Per the germline V gene, CDR1 is MNHEY and CDR2 is SMNVEV (reference sequence). The V gene end was trimmed by 4 bases and the J gene end by 1 base; junction bases not matched to a gene: 9. The CDR3 DNA sequence: TGTGCCAGCAGTTCGTGGACTAGGCAGGGCCAAGAGACCCAGTACTTC. This translates into CASSSWTRQGQETQYF.

This rearrangement joins TRBV19 to TRBJ1-1, with D possibly being TRBD1 (6 bases). Germline V CDR1 and CDR2: LNHDA, SQIVND (reference sequence). CDR3 length equals 13 residues. The V end lost 7 bases, the J end lost 0 bases, and 9 bases lay between the germline ends. The CDR3 nucleotides read TGTGCCAGTAAGGACAGCATGAACACTGAAGCTTTCTTT. Residues: CASKDSMNTEAFF.

The CDR3 DNA reads as TGTGCCAGCAGCCTTCGCCGGGACAGGAGTAATGAAAAACTGTTTTTT. It translates to CASSLRRDRSNEKLFF. The rearrangement links TRBV5-6 to TRBJ1-4; 8 nucleotides match TRBD1. The germline V gene has CDR1 SGHDT and CDR2 YYEEEE. There are 16 residues in the CDR3. The V segment lost 4 bases and the J segment 4 bases; nucleotides outside the gene matches: 9.

The J gene is TRBJ2-3, the V gene TRBV2, with D possibly being TRBD2 (5 bases). This CDR3 has 14 amino acids. The ends were cut back, 6 bases at V and 6 bases at J, with 16 bases in the middle. From germline, CDR1 is SNHLY and CDR2 FYNNEI. CDR3 in DNA: TGTGCCAGCAGGATGTTTCGGGGAGCCGATACGCAGTATTTT. Translating gives CASRMFRGADTQYF.

This chain uses TRBV28 with TRBJ2-5; a possible D gene is TRBD2 (6 bases). Germline assignment: CDR1 MDHEN and CDR2 SYDVKM. The CDR3 consists of 15 residues. Trimming shortened V by 3 bases and J by 5 bases, and 16 bases separated the two germline ends. Here the CDR3 DNA reads TGTGCCAGCAGTTTTCTCGTGGGAGGTTCCGAGACCCAGTACTTC. It is translated as CASSFLVGGSETQYF.

The J gene is TRBJ1-5, the V gene TRBV19; TRBD1 aligns across 7 bases. The CDR3 covers 16 residues. CDR1 is LNHDA, CDR2 SQIVND, per germline (reference sequence). V lost 4 bases, J lost 7 bases, and 13 bases stayed unmatched. The CDR3 spells CASSTPYRGEGQPQHF. The CDR3 bases are TGTGCCAGTAGTACACCATACAGGGGCGAAGGGCAGCCCCAGCATTTT.

The rearrangement uses TRBV2 and TRBJ1-4; 11 bases align to TRBD1. The CDR3 is made up of 16 amino acids. V was clipped by 7 bases and J by 8 bases; unmatched bases: 12. Germline CDR1 and CDR2: SNHLY and FYNNEI. CDR3 coding DNA: TGTGCCAGCATGGGACGTTGGGGGACAGGGGGAGAAAAACTGTTTTTT. Translation gives CASMGRWGTGGEKLFF.

The rearrangement links TRBV5-1 to TRBJ2-7; 10 bases fit TRBD2. CDR3 size: 14 residues. J gave up 3 bases and V 4 bases, and 4 bases lay outside the gene matches. Germline CDR1 SGHRS, CDR2 YFSETQ. The CDR3 bases are TGCGCCAGCAGCAGAACTAGCGGGAACTACGAGCAGTACTTC. It encodes CASSRTSGNYEQYF.

This chain joins TRBV15 and TRBJ2-5; 8 bases agree with TRBD1. The CDR3 length is 13 residues. Germline CDR1 is LNHNV and CDR2 is YYDKDF (reference sequence). The junction had 10 bases not matched to a gene; V was cut back by 11 bases and J by 5 bases. CDR3 residues: CASGQGREETQYF. In DNA form, the CDR3 reads TGTGCCTCCGGACAGGGCAGGGAGGAGACCCAGTACTTC.

This clone has a single count. This chain uses TRBV4-1 with TRBJ1-2, with D possibly matching TRBD1 (5 bases). Trimming left V 1 base short and J 6 bases short, with 9 bases between. Per the germline V gene, CDR1 is MGHRA and CDR2 is YSYEKL. The CDR3 has 13 residues. The CDR3 DNA reads as TGCGCCAGCAGCCAAGTTTCCAGGGATGGCTACACCTTC. This translates into CASSQVSRDGYTF.

The genes are TRBV10-3 and TRBJ2-3; the match to TRBD2 covers 11 bases. V lost 4 bases, J lost 4 bases, and 1 base stayed unmatched. The CDR3 consists of 14 residues. Germline CDR1 is ENHRY and CDR2 is SYGVKD. The CDR3 region has the DNA TGTGCCATCAGTGGACTAGCGGGACCAGATACGCAGTATTTT. Its protein product is CAISGLAGPDTQYF.

V and J are TRBV7-3 and TRBJ2-3, with D tentatively TRBD1 (5 bases). CDR1 is SGHTA, CDR2 FQGTGA, per germline. V lost 5 bases and J 8 bases, leaving 11 bases between the germline ends. The CDR3 contains 12 residues. The CDR3 loop is CASSPGQGTQYF. The CDR3 nucleotides read TGTGCCAGCAGCCCAGGGCAGGGTACGCAGTATTTT.

The chain links TRBV5-1 to TRBJ1-3; 7 bases are shared with TRBD1. V was pared by 6 bases and J by 4 bases, with 7 bases of the junction left unmatched. The CDR3 is made up of 14 amino acids. Germline loops: CDR1 SGHRS, CDR2 YFSETQ. DNA of the CDR3: TGCGCCAGCACATCGACGACAGGGGGAAACACCATATATTTT. Amino acid sequence: CASTSTTGGNTIYF.

The genes are TRBV10-3 and TRBJ1-2; the match to TRBD1 covers 12 bases. V lost 3 bases to trimming and J lost 6 bases; unmatched junction nucleotides: 5. Germline V gene lookup returns CDR1 ENHRY and CDR2 SYGVKD. The CDR3 sequence is 15 residues long. This CDR3 is CAISEPGQGADGYTF. Here the CDR3 DNA reads TGTGCCATCAGTGAACCGGGACAGGGGGCCGATGGCTACACCTTC.